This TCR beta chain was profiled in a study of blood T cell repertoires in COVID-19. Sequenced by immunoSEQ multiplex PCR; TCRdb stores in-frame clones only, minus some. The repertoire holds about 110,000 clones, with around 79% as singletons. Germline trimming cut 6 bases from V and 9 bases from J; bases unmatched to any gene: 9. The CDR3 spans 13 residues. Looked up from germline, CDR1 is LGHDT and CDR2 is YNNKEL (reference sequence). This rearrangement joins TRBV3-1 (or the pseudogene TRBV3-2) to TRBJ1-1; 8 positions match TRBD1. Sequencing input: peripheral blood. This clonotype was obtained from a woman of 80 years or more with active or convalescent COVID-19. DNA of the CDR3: TGTGCCAGCAGTTTTCAGGGGGCTCCTCAAGCTTTCTTT. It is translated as CASSFQGAPQAFF.